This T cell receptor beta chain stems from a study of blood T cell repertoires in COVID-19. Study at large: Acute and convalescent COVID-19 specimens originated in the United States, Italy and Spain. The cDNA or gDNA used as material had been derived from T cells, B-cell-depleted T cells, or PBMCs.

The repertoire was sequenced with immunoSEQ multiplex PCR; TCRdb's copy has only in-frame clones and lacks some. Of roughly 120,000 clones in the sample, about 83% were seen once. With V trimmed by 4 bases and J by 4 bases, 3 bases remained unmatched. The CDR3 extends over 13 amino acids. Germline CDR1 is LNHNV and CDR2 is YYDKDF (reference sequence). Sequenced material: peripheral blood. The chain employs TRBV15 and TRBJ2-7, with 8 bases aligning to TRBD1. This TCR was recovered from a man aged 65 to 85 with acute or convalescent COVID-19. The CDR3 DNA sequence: TGTGCCACCAGCATGGACAGGGAATACGAGCAGTACTTC. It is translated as CATSMDREYEQYF.